This TCR beta chain was obtained from a study of cytomegalovirus exposure and HLA in healthy donors. Study details: There were around 100 million unique TCR beta sequences, drawn from about 200 million T cells, in an earlier analysis.

The CDR3 spans 11 residues. Germline values: CDR1 SGHRS, CDR2 YFSETQ. Researchers ran the PCR with 60 Vbeta and 13 Jbeta primers. Assay: immunoSEQ multiplex PCR; the TCRdb copy retains only in-frame clones and omits some. The table records under 120,000 clones, roughly 78% of them present only once. With regard to this clone: What it binds is not known. At one end, the junction sequence differs from germline, possibly due to a read error.

General study points: The study listed 164 cytomegalovirus-associated TCR beta chains. HLA alleles showed associations with 16,951 TCR beta sequences in a later analysis, at a 0.05 false discovery rate. Reports indicate that TCR beta sequences accurately predicted the HLA-A and HLA-B alleles of most subjects.

The sequenced material came from PBMCs. The chain carries TRBV5-1 and TRBJ1-1; D is unclear. This receptor was identified in a woman aged 35 to 49 in good health and CMV-seronegative. DNA for the CDR3: TGCGCCAGCAGCTTGGGCACTGGAGCTTTCTTT. Protein: CASSLGTGAFF.